Listed below are T cell receptor beta chains from one sample, sequenced in a study of human T cells and chemical hapten exposure. TCRdb analysed the RACE reads with MiXCR anew, one entry per CDR3 protein. The table has approximately 82,000 distinct CDR3 sequences, approximately 6.6% seen once; the top ten hold under 1.5%. The sequences come from whole blood, collected in connection with sensitization to the hapten diphenylcyclopropenone (DPC). These receptors originate from a woman in her twenties or thirties with alopecia areata. Some clones in this sample may be carry-over from other donors' samples. Both conserved end residues are part of each CDR3. The D gene is left open where the match is weak. Some rows have no size entry. The others give once, few or many, or a class for an expanded clone.

v_gene	abundance	d_gene	j_gene	CDR3nt	CDR3aa
TRBV5-1	many	-	TRBJ2-3	TGCGCCAGCAGCCCGCCGGGACCGAGCACAGATACGCAGTATTTT	CASSPPGPSTDTQYF
TRBV5-1	few	-	TRBJ1-4	TGCGCCAGCAGGCGGACGAGCGATAATGAAAAACTGTTTTTT	CASRRTSDNEKLFF
TRBV29-1	-	-	TRBJ2-1	TGCAGCGGGACAGAAATCTACAATGAGCAGTTCTTC	CSGTEIYNEQFF
TRBV18	many	-	TRBJ2-3	TGTGCCAGCTCACCACCTGAATTCGCAGATACGCAGTATTTT	CASSPPEFADTQYF
TRBV6-5	-	-	TRBJ2-1	TGTGCCAGCAGTCCTCCGGGACAACCCTACAATGAGCAGTTCTTC	CASSPPGQPYNEQFF
TRBV20-1	many	-	TRBJ1-2	TGCAGTGCTAGAGATCGCAGTGATGGCTACACCTTC	CSARDRSDGYTF
TRBV5-1	many	-	TRBJ2-1	TGCGCCAGCAGCTCGGGACCCAGCAATGAGCAGTTCTTC	CASSSGPSNEQFF
TRBV7-9	-	-	TRBJ2-7	TGTGCCAGCAGCTTAGTATCGGCGAACGAGCAGTGCTTC	CASSLVSANEQCF
TRBV6-2/TRBV6-3	-	-	TRBJ1-1	TGTGCCAGCAGTTACGGGATGAACACTGAAGCTTTCTTT	CASSYGMNTEAFF
TRBV5-1	many	TRBD2	TRBJ2-3	TGCGCCAGCAGCCCAATACACGGGGGGGCCCAGGCAGATACGCAGTATTTT	CASSPIHGGAQADTQYF
TRBV11-2	few	-	TRBJ2-7	TGTGCCAGCAGCCCTACATCGCTGTCCCCCGAGCAGTACTTC	CASSPTSLSPEQYF
TRBV20-1	many	-	TRBJ2-7	TGCAGTGCTAGAGTGTCGGCCAAGTCCTACGAGCAGTACTTC	CSARVSAKSYEQYF
TRBV4-1	-	TRBD2	TRBJ2-7	TGCGCCAGCAGCCATGCCGTAGCGGGGGGGCAAGACGAGCAGTACTTC	CASSHAVAGGQDEQYF
TRBV2	many	TRBD1	TRBJ1-4	TGTGCCAGCAGTGATACAGGGGTTGAGGAAAAACTGTTTTTT	CASSDTGVEEKLFF
TRBV14	-	-	TRBJ1-1	TGTGCCAGCAGCCCCCCTTCCTACACTGAAGCTTTCTTT	CASSPPSYTEAFF
TRBV10-3	many	-	TRBJ1-2	TGTGCCGTCACCCCACAGGGAATGAATGGCTACACCTTC	CAVTPQGMNGYTF
TRBV5-5	many	TRBD2	TRBJ2-3	TGTGCCAGCAGCGGCCGGGTGGCGGGGGGGCCTGCAAATACGCAGTATTTT	CASSGRVAGGPANTQYF